Described below is a single TCR beta chain sequence and its context. No antigen is known for it. Germline V gene data show CDR1 as MNHEY and CDR2 as SVGAGI. The CDR3 is 13 amino acids. With 10 bases removed from V and 5 bases from J, the gap between germline ends came to 17 bases. Investigators reverse transcribed all isolated RNA, so they sequenced expressed TCRB transcripts. TCRdb keeps only in-frame clones here, not all; method: immunoSEQ multiplex PCR. The sample has around 360,000 clones, roughly 12% seen once; the top ten hold 0.0095% to 0.011%. Using CD45RO/CCR7/CD25/CD127/CD95/CD27, CD4+ naive, central memory, regulatory and stem cell-like memory cells were sorted. Sorted populations were all over 95% pure. This entry comes from a study of beta chain features in type 1 diabetes. The overall study: Sorted cell examination encompassed about 110 million cells across all samples. General study findings and limits: Moderate but significant shortening of TCRB CDR3s was recorded in all four CD4+ subsets from Type 1 diabetes patients.

Sequencing was carried out using naive CD4+ T cells from blood. This chain joins TRBV6-5 and TRBJ2-5, with D tentatively TRBD1 (5 bases). The sequence was obtained from a woman aged 18-29 years with type 1 diabetes. The DNA for the CDR3 is TGTGCCACAAAGGGGAATCTTTGGGAGACCCAGTACTTC. It encodes CATKGNLWETQYF.